Each of the 9 T cell receptor beta chains below was sequenced from the same sample in a study of molecular identifiers for immune sequencing clone quantification. Each CDR3 protein gets one entry after TCRdb re-called the PCR reads with MiXCR. Of tens of thousands of distinct CDR3 sequences listed, around a fifth are singletons. Source material: naive CD8+ T cells from blood, with Jurkat cell RNA spiked in. Subset specified: FACS-sorted CD8+CD4-CCR7+CD45RA+ naive T cells. The receptors here all came from a human donor in good health. Some libraries in this study had Jurkat cell RNA spiked in.

This clonotype was observed a handful of times. Given a much more abundant clone one base away, this may be a read error. The rearrangement joins TRBV11-2 to TRBJ2-3; tentatively, D is TRBD2 (7 bases). This CDR3 has 16 amino acids. With 1 base removed from V and 5 bases from J, the gap between germline ends came to 16 bases. Germline V gives CDR1 SGHAT, CDR2 FQNNGV. The CDR3 DNA is TGTGCCAGCAGCTTAGGAGGACGGGGGGCCGAAGATACGCAGTATTTT. It translates to CASSLGGRGAEDTQYF.

This clonotype has ten or more counts. The chain is built from TRBV27 and TRBJ2-7; D is unresolved. CDR3 length equals 14 residues. V dropped 0 bases and J dropped 4 bases, with 10 bases sitting between them. Germline V gene sequence: CDR1 MNHEY, CDR2 SMNVEV (reference sequence). DNA for the CDR3: TGTGCCAGCAGTTTATCCGGGTTGAATTACGAGCAGTACTTC. It codes for CASSLSGLNYEQYF.

Regarding this clonotype: This may come from a read error, since a much larger clone is one base off. The V call is TRBV3-1, the J call TRBJ1-6; unclear D gene. CDR1 is LGHDT and CDR2 is YNNKEL in the germline V gene (reference sequence). V lost 5 bases and J 8 bases, leaving 16 bases between the germline ends. The CDR3 runs 15 residues. The CDR3 DNA is TGTGCCAGCAGCGAAGGAGGCGGGTTCTATTCACCCCTCCACTTT. Amino acid sequence: CASSEGGGFYSPLHF.

This clonotype was found many times. The chain recombines TRBV18 with TRBJ2-2, with D perhaps given as TRBD1 or TRBD2 (5 bases each). The CDR3 extends over 16 amino acids. Between the trimmed V and J ends, which lost 3 bases and 0 bases, there was a span of 11 bases. Germline V gene sequence: CDR1 KGHSH, CDR2 LQKENI. CDR3 nucleotide sequence: TGTGCCAGCTCACCGGGGACGGATACGAACACCGGGGAGCTGTTTTTT. This encodes CASSPGTDTNTGELFF.

The table lists this clonotype with many counts. This chain links TRBV15 with TRBJ2-3; D unclear. Per the germline V gene, CDR1 is LNHNV and CDR2 is YYDKDF (reference sequence). V dropped 0 bases and J dropped 2 bases, with 18 bases sitting between them. This CDR3 has 18 residues. The CDR3 DNA is TGTGCCACCAGCAGAGAATCCCTAAGGACCGGACCCACAGATACGCAGTATTTT. It translates to CATSRESLRTGPTDTQYF.

This clonotype was detected many times. The chain joins TRBV6-5 to TRBJ2-1, with a possible D match to TRBD2 (5 bases). Germline CDR1 MNHEY, CDR2 SVGAGI. The length of the CDR3 is 14 residues. Trimming removed 5 bases from V and 7 bases from J, with 15 bases in between. CDR3 bases: TGTGCCAGCAGTCCTGGTGTGAGGGCAAATGAGCAGTTCTTC. This translates into CASSPGVRANEQFF.

This clonotype appeared many times. The CDR3 DNA is TGTGCCAGCAGTACTTGGACAGGGACTAGCACAGATACGCAGTATTTT. Amino acids: CASSTWTGTSTDTQYF. The gene calls are TRBV12-3 or TRBV12-4 and TRBJ2-3; 8 bases align to TRBD1. This CDR3 is built from 16 residues. V was pared by 5 bases and J by 0 bases, with 7 bases of the junction left unmatched.

This rearrangement joins TRBV11-2 to TRBJ2-1, with D perhaps TRBD2 (6 bases). V dropped 0 bases and J dropped 6 bases, with 18 bases sitting between them. Germline V CDR1 and CDR2: SGHAT, FQNNGV. CDR3 length: 17 residues. CDR3 amino acids: CASSLDPGGAPSNEQFF. The CDR3 nucleotides read TGTGCCAGCAGCTTAGATCCGGGCGGGGCGCCTTCCAATGAGCAGTTCTTC.

This clonotype was detected ten times or more. The chain recombines TRBV29-1 with TRBJ2-7; D is unclear. V was clipped by 3 bases and J by 2 bases, with 8 bases between them. The germline V gene has CDR1 SQVTM and CDR2 ANQGSEA. This CDR3 has 12 amino acids. The CDR3 sequence: CSVEVGTYEQYF. The CDR3 DNA is TGCAGCGTTGAGGTTGGAACCTACGAGCAGTACTTC.